These 27 T cell receptor beta chains were sequenced from one sample in a study of identical twins. TCRdb re-called the 5' RACE reads through MiXCR, storing one row per CDR3 protein. Of around 500,000 distinct CDR3 sequences in the sample, 12% to 15% are singletons; the top ten hold roughly 0.56%. This same sample was also part of a study on yellow fever vaccine responses in identical twins.

The specimen sequenced was CD4+ T cells sorted from blood. These receptors were taken from a woman under 30 in good health.

The chain's CDR3 is CASSTTGTGRPEQYF. The CDR3 coding sequence is TGTGCCAGCAGTACAACCGGGACAGGGAGGCCCGAGCAGTACTTC. The genes are TRBV6-1 and TRBJ2-7; 9 bases map to TRBD1. The length of the CDR3 is 15 residues. With V trimmed by 5 bases and J by 6 bases, 11 bases remained unmatched. Germline V gene sequence: CDR1 MNHNS, CDR2 SASEGT.

This clonotype was detected ten times or more. The V call is TRBV9, the J call TRBJ2-5; maybe TRBD1 (6 bases). Germline V gives CDR1 SGDLS, CDR2 YYNGEE. V lost 0 bases, J lost 4 bases, and 7 bases lay in between. This CDR3 region has 13 residues. CDR3 sequence (DNA): TGTGCCAGCAGCGTAGGACAGGCAGAGACCCAGTACTTC. Translation: CASSVGQAETQYF. Drawing the rest from reference TRBV9 and TRBJ2-5, the complete variable domain is DSGVTQTPKHLITATGQRVTLRCSPRSGDLSVYWYQQSLDQGLQFLIQYYNGEERAKGNILERFSAQQFPDLHSELNLSSLELGDSALYFCASSVGQAETQYFGPGTRLLVL.

Ten or more counts support this clonotype. The CDR3 is CASSQDRRGTGGSDTQYF. The CDR3 DNA is TGTGCCAGCAGCCAAGATCGGCGCGGGACAGGGGGCTCAGATACGCAGTATTTT. The chain carries TRBV3-1 and TRBJ2-3; 12 bases align to TRBD1. CDR1 LGHDT and CDR2 YNNKEL come from the germline V gene (reference sequence). After removal of 0 bases from V and 4 bases from J, the junction contained 8 bases not matched to a gene. The CDR3 covers 18 residues.

This clonotype was observed a handful of times. The V gene is TRBV20-1, the J gene TRBJ2-3; 8 positions agree with TRBD2. After removal of 5 bases from V and 6 bases from J, the junction contained 16 bases not matched to a gene. Germline V CDR1 and CDR2: DFQATT, SNEGSKA (reference sequence). This CDR3 has 16 amino acids. Written as DNA, the CDR3 is TGCAGTGCTCAAAAAGCGGGAGTGGGATCACGGGATACGCAGTATTTT. This encodes CSAQKAGVGSRDTQYF.

This chain joins TRBV21-1 and TRBJ2-7; the DNA was not compared with TRBD1, the D call given in the table. TRBV21-1 constitutes a pseudogene. The CDR3 runs 15 residues. In DNA, the CDR3 is TGTGCCAGCAGTCCATTAGACAGGGTAAACTACGAGCAGTACTTC. Translation: CASSPLDRVNYEQYF.

The sample holds a few counts of this clonotype. The genes are TRBV7-2 and TRBJ2-3; D possibly matches TRBD1 or TRBD2 (6 bases each). From germline, CDR1 is SGHTA and CDR2 FQGNSA. CDR3 size: 14 residues. Trimming pared 5 bases from V and 2 bases from J, leaving 11 bases between. The CDR3 sequence is CASSQRGATDTQYF. DNA of the CDR3: TGTGCCAGCAGCCAAAGGGGGGCCACAGATACGCAGTATTTT.

CDR3 DNA sequence: TGCGCCAGCAGCAGGGGACAGGGAGCTGAAGCTTTCTTT. Encoded protein: CASSRGQGAEAFF. The rearrangement joins TRBV5-1 to TRBJ1-1; 9 positions agree with TRBD1. J gave up 6 bases and V 4 bases, and 4 bases lay outside the gene matches. The CDR3 consists of 13 residues. Germline V gives CDR1 SGHRS, CDR2 YFSETQ.

The chain uses TRBV7-2 and TRBJ2-6; 8 bases agree with TRBD1. Germline CDR1 reads SGHTA; CDR2 reads FQGNSA. CDR3 length: 15 residues. V lost 5 bases to trimming and J lost 4 bases; unmatched junction nucleotides: 4. This CDR3 is CASSVRGQGANVLTF. As DNA, the CDR3 is TGTGCCAGCAGCGTCAGGGGGCAAGGGGCCAACGTCCTGACTTTC.

The chain employs TRBV6-1 and TRBJ2-5; unclear D gene. The CDR3 covers 15 residues. Looked up from germline, CDR1 is MNHNS and CDR2 is SASEGT. V dropped 5 bases and J dropped 5 bases, with 18 bases sitting between them. CDR3 amino acids: CASSQLLRVGETQYF. The CDR3 DNA follows: TGTGCCAGCAGTCAGCTTCTGAGAGTCGGGGAGACCCAGTACTTC.

This clonotype was found many times. The chain combines TRBV7-6 with TRBJ2-1; TRBD1 matches at 8 bases. V gave up 5 bases and J gave up 3 bases; unmatched junction bases: 6. The germline CDR1 and CDR2 sequences are SGHVS and FNYEAQ. The CDR3 contains 15 residues. The CDR3 is CASSAMDRVYNEQFF. CDR3 sequence (DNA): TGTGCCAGCAGCGCCATGGACAGGGTCTACAATGAGCAGTTCTTC.

The CDR3: CASSPLRSGGVELFF. DNA for the CDR3: TGTGCCAGCAGCCCCCTCAGGAGCGGGGGGGTCGAGCTGTTTTTT. The chain uses TRBV7-2 and TRBJ2-2; TRBD2 matches 10 bases. This CDR3 has 15 amino acids. V gave up 5 bases and J gave up 11 bases; unmatched junction bases: 11. The V gene's germline CDR1 is SGHTA and CDR2 FQGNSA.

This clonotype has a handful of counts. The CDR3 coding sequence is TGTGCCCTACCGGGACTACCCCCAGGCTCCTACAATGAGCAGTTCTTC. This gives the protein CALPGLPPGSYNEQFF. The rearrangement joins TRBV6-2 or TRBV6-3 to TRBJ2-1; 7 bases match TRBD2. The CDR3 is made up of 16 amino acids. J was trimmed by 0 bases and V by 11 bases; bases with no gene match: 13. Germline V CDR1 and CDR2: MNHEY, SVGEGT.

In its sample, this clonotype was seen a few times. V is TRBV18 and J is TRBJ2-2; D is unclear. The germline gives CDR1 KGHSH, CDR2 LQKENI. The CDR3 spans 16 residues. V shed 1 base and J shed 1 base, with 10 bases lying between them. The CDR3 DNA reads as TGTGCCAGCTCACCACTCTTAACTCTGAACACCGGGGAGCTGTTTTTT. Translation: CASSPLLTLNTGELFF.

V and J are TRBV10-3 and TRBJ2-7; D call uncertain. Trimming left V 0 bases short and J 2 bases short, with 14 bases between. This CDR3 contains 16 residues. CDR1 is ENHRY and CDR2 is SYGVKD in the germline V gene. In DNA form, the CDR3 reads TGTGCCATCAGTGAGTCGCTTGGAACAACCACCTACGAGCAGTACTTC. It translates to CAISESLGTTTYEQYF.

The chain combines TRBV20-1 with TRBJ2-1, with TRBD2 matching over 7 bases. Germline-derived CDR1 and CDR2 are DFQATT and SNEGSKA (reference sequence). After removal of 1 base from V and 2 bases from J, the junction contained 8 bases not matched to a gene. This CDR3 comprises 16 residues. CDR3 nucleotides: TGCAGTGCTAGAGCGGGCCGGAGCGGGACCTACAATGAGCAGTTCTTC. Encoded protein: CSARAGRSGTYNEQFF.

The sample holds a few counts of this clonotype. The V and J genes are TRBV20-1 and TRBJ2-1; tentatively, D is TRBD1 (5 bases). This CDR3 is built from 10 residues. The germline gives CDR1 DFQATT, CDR2 SNEGSKA (reference sequence). Between the trimmed V and J ends, which lost 4 bases and 7 bases, there was a span of 5 bases. CDR3 in amino acids: CSAKGNEQFF. The DNA of the CDR3 is TGCAGTGCTAAGGGGAATGAGCAGTTCTTC.

This clonotype occurred a few times. V and J are TRBV15 and TRBJ2-1, with 9 bases that match TRBD1. The CDR3 is 15 amino acids. V shed 0 bases and J 8 bases; nucleotides not matched to a gene: 5. Germline V gene lookup returns CDR1 LNHNV and CDR2 YYDKDF (reference sequence). The CDR3 loop is CATSRDSTGGDEQFF. In DNA form, the CDR3 reads TGTGCCACCAGCAGAGATAGCACAGGGGGCGATGAGCAGTTCTTC. The full variable domain, rest sourced from reference TRBV15 and TRBJ2-1, is DAMVIQNPRYQVTQFGKPVTLSCSQTLNHNVMYWYQQKSSQAPKLLFHYYDKDFNNEADTPDNFQSRRPNTSFCFLDIRSPGLGDTAMYLCATSRDSTGGDEQFFGPGTRLTVL.

This chain uses TRBV9 with TRBJ2-5, with 9 bases aligning to TRBD2. CDR1 SGDLS and CDR2 YYNGEE come from the germline V gene. This CDR3 comprises 15 residues. With V trimmed by 2 bases and J by 2 bases, 4 bases remained unmatched. CDR3 residues: CASSVGLAVQETQYF. The CDR3 nucleotides read TGTGCCAGCAGCGTGGGACTAGCCGTACAAGAGACCCAGTACTTC.

The chain recombines TRBV9 with TRBJ2-1; 11 nucleotides align to TRBD2. The length of the CDR3 is 17 residues. Trimming removed 6 bases from V and 7 bases from J; junction bases left unmatched: 15. Germline CDR1 SGDLS, CDR2 YYNGEE. The DNA for the CDR3 is TGTGCCAGCAATCCGGCCCGCCTGGGACTAGCGGCGAATGAGCAGTTCTTC. It translates to CASNPARLGLAANEQFF.

This clonotype was counted a few times. J is TRBJ2-3 and V is TRBV12-3 or TRBV12-4; TRBD1 matches at 8 bases. The CDR3 totals 15 residues. With V trimmed by 6 bases and J by 1 base, 6 bases remained unmatched. CDR3 bases: TGTGCCAGCAGCCCGACAGGGGAGGGCACAGATACGCAGTATTTT. Residues: CASSPTGEGTDTQYF.

The chain couples TRBV2 to TRBJ2-5, with 9 positions matching TRBD2. The trim removed 4 bases at V and 3 bases at J, leaving 3 bases unmatched. Germline V gene sequence: CDR1 SNHLY, CDR2 FYNNEI. This CDR3 spans 14 amino acids. CDR3 protein: CASSGGRAEETQYF. The DNA of the CDR3 is TGTGCCAGCAGTGGCGGGAGGGCCGAAGAGACCCAGTACTTC.

This chain links TRBV6-2 or TRBV6-3 with TRBJ2-7; D call uncertain. CDR1 is MNHEY and CDR2 is SVGEGT in the germline V gene. The germline V and J ends were trimmed by 1 base and 3 bases, with 19 bases remaining between them. The CDR3 totals 17 residues. CDR3 sequence reads: CASSYWGIRNPYYEQYF. The DNA for the CDR3 is TGTGCCAGCAGTTACTGGGGTATACGGAATCCTTACTACGAGCAGTACTTC.

This chain links TRBV6-1 with TRBJ2-1; 13 nucleotides agree with TRBD2. The CDR3 loop spans 15 amino acids. Germline V gives CDR1 MNHNS, CDR2 SASEGT. The trim removed 6 bases at V and 7 bases at J, leaving 6 bases unmatched. The chain's CDR3 is CASRMTSGGFNEQFF. CDR3 in DNA: TGTGCCAGCAGGATGACTAGCGGGGGGTTTAATGAGCAGTTCTTC.

This clonotype has only a few counts. This sequence joins TRBV20-1 and TRBJ2-3; D might be TRBD2 (7 bases). The CDR3 contains 13 residues. V was shortened by 3 bases and J by 6 bases, with 13 bases between the two germline ends. Germline V gene data show CDR1 as DFQATT and CDR2 as SNEGSKA (reference sequence). The CDR3 is CSASRGAADTQYF. The DNA of the CDR3 is TGCAGTGCTAGTCGGGGGGCTGCCGATACGCAGTATTTT.

CDR3 bases: TGTGCCAGCAGCCCAAGGGCTTCGAACACCGGGGAGCTGTTTTTT. Translated: CASSPRASNTGELFF. The V call is TRBV11-3, the J call TRBJ2-2; D ambiguous. This CDR3 has 15 amino acids. Germline V gene sequence: CDR1 SGHNT, CDR2 YENEEA. V was cut by 5 bases and J by 0 bases, with 10 bases left in between.

The chain couples TRBV7-2 to TRBJ1-1, with 10 positions matching TRBD1. The trim removed 5 bases at V and 4 bases at J, leaving 7 bases unmatched. Germline V gene sequence: CDR1 SGHTA, CDR2 FQGNSA. This CDR3 spans 15 amino acids. The CDR3 DNA reads as TGTGCCAGCAGCCCGTCTGGGGACAGGGGCACTGAAGCTTTCTTT. Protein sequence: CASSPSGDRGTEAFF. Using reference TRBV7-2 and TRBJ1-1 for the parts outside the CDR3, the full variable domain is GAGVSQSPSNKVTEKGKDVELRCDPISGHTALYWYRQSLGQGLEFLIYFQGNSAPDKSGLPSDRFSAERTGGSVSTLTIQRTQQEDSAVYLCASSPSGDRGTEAFFGQGTRLTVV.

J is TRBJ2-4 and V is TRBV11-1; D remains ambiguous. This CDR3 is 13 amino acids long. V lost 5 bases to trimming and J lost 0 bases, with 5 bases between them. Germline loops: CDR1 SGHAT, CDR2 FQDESV (reference sequence). The CDR3 loop is CASSTRAKNIQYF. CDR3 DNA: TGTGCCAGCAGCACTCGAGCCAAAAACATTCAGTACTTC.